The 15 T cell receptor beta chains below all came from one sample that was sequenced in a study of blood T cell repertoires in COVID-19. Using immunoSEQ multiplex PCR, the repertoire was profiled, and TCRdb retains in-frame clones only, with some absent. Among under 200,000 clones, roughly 93% were seen once, and the ten largest hold approximately 2.2%. The sequencing input was peripheral blood. All receptors come from a man younger than 35 with acute or convalescent COVID-19.

V usage is TRBV20-1 and J usage is TRBJ2-7, with TRBD2 matching over 8 bases. The germline V gene has CDR1 DFQATT and CDR2 SNEGSKA (reference sequence). The CDR3 contains 15 residues. V lost 3 bases and J lost 5; bases outside the gene matches: 12. The CDR3 region is CSASALTRGDDEQYF. Here the CDR3 DNA reads TGCAGTGCTAGTGCGTTGACGCGGGGGGACGACGAGCAGTACTTC.

The chain couples TRBV10-2 to TRBJ1-1; D remains unclear. This CDR3 has 13 amino acids. Germline values: CDR1 WSHSY, CDR2 SAAADI. With 8 bases removed from V and 0 bases from J, the gap between germline ends came to 10 bases. The CDR3 nucleotides read TGCGCCAGCCTGGAGAATTTGAACACTGAAGCTTTCTTT. This encodes CASLENLNTEAFF.

V is TRBV5-4 and J is TRBJ1-2; D is possibly TRBD1 (6 bases). CDR3 length: 14 residues. V was clipped by 3 bases and J by 4 bases, with 13 bases between them. Per germline, CDR1 SGHNT and CDR2 YYREEE (reference sequence). The CDR3 region is CASSSDSLAYGYTF. The CDR3 bases are TGTGCCAGCAGCTCGGACAGCCTAGCCTATGGCTACACCTTC.

The V call is TRBV19, the J call TRBJ1-1, with TRBD1 matching 7 bases. The V segment lost 1 base and the J segment 6 bases; nucleotides outside the gene matches: 2. In germline, CDR1 is LNHDA, CDR2 SQIVND (reference sequence). The CDR3 is made up of 13 amino acids. In nucleotides, the CDR3 is TGTGCCAGTAGTATAGGCAGGGGGGCTGAAGCTTTCTTT. Translated, it gives CASSIGRGAEAFF.

This chain uses TRBV5-1 with TRBJ2-2, with 7 bases lining up with TRBD1. The germline CDR1 and CDR2 sequences are SGHRS and YFSETQ. The CDR3 has 16 amino acids. Trimming removed 4 bases from V and 2 bases from J; junction bases left unmatched: 8. CDR3 DNA sequence: TGCGCCAGCAGCCTGCCGGGACAGCAAAACACCGGGGAGCTGTTTTTT. Protein sequence: CASSLPGQQNTGELFF.

The chain recombines TRBV18 with TRBJ2-6; TRBD1 matches 8 bases. This CDR3 region has 15 residues. In germline, CDR1 is KGHSH, CDR2 LQKENI. The ends lost 10 bases at V and 0 bases at J; junction bases unmatched: 5. CDR3 DNA: TGTGCCACCGGGGACAGGAACTCTGGGGCCAACGTCCTGACTTTC. This gives the protein CATGDRNSGANVLTF.

V is TRBV14 and J is TRBJ1-1; the match to TRBD1 covers 7 bases. CDR3 length: 15 amino acids. In germline, CDR1 is SGHDN, CDR2 FVKESK. The V segment lost 0 bases and the J segment 8 bases; nucleotides outside the gene matches: 9. The CDR3 is CASSQDRGGQLEAFF. The CDR3 DNA reads TGTGCCAGCAGCCAAGATCGGGGGGGACAGCTAGAAGCTTTCTTT.

This chain joins TRBV6-6 and TRBJ2-5; maybe TRBD2 (5 bases). The CDR3 totals 13 residues. Per germline, CDR1 MNHNY and CDR2 SVGAGI (reference sequence). V lost 10 bases and J lost 2, with 14 bases in between. CDR3 DNA sequence: TGTGCCACTACTCGCGGGCTACAAGAGACCCAGTACTTC. This encodes CATTRGLQETQYF.

The V and J genes are TRBV25-1 and TRBJ2-7; D possibly corresponds to TRBD2 (5 bases). CDR3 length equals 14 residues. The V gene's germline CDR1 is MGHDK and CDR2 SYGVNS. The V and J ends lost 6 bases and 6 bases respectively, with 18 bases between them. In DNA form, the CDR3 reads TGTGCCAGCAGGTCGGCGGGCGAACCTAGCGAGCAGTACTTC. Its translation is CASRSAGEPSEQYF.

This rearrangement joins TRBV6-5 to TRBJ2-3, with D tentatively TRBD2 (5 bases). This CDR3 spans 14 amino acids. Germline values: CDR1 MNHEY, CDR2 SVGAGI. V was pared by 4 bases and J by 4 bases, with 12 bases between. In DNA form, the CDR3 reads TGTGCCAGCAGTTCTGAGGGATGGGCAGATACGCAGTATTTT. Encoded protein: CASSSEGWADTQYF.

Comments on this clone: Other DNA sequences in the sample encode the same CDR3. This rearrangement joins TRBV7-2 to TRBJ1-1, with D unclear. The germline V and J ends were trimmed by 3 bases and 3 bases, with 8 bases remaining between them. This CDR3 spans 13 amino acids. Germline V gives CDR1 SGHTA, CDR2 FQGNSA. CDR3 sequence reads: CASSFGGYTEAFF. In DNA, the CDR3 is TGTGCCAGCAGCTTTGGAGGGTACACTGAAGCTTTCTTT.

The CDR3 protein is CASRDNNMNTEAFF. CDR3 nucleotide sequence: TGCGCCAGCAGAGACAACAACATGAACACTGAAGCTTTCTTT. The chain links TRBV5-1 to TRBJ1-1; no reliable D call. The CDR3 is made up of 14 amino acids. The germline V gene encodes CDR1 SGHRS and CDR2 YFSETQ. V was trimmed by 5 bases and J by 0 bases, leaving 11 bases between them.

This clone was recorded once. The V call is TRBV5-4, the J call TRBJ1-1; 9 bases align to TRBD1. The germline V gene has CDR1 SGHNT and CDR2 YYREEE (reference sequence). This CDR3 comprises 17 residues. The V gene end was trimmed by 3 bases and the J gene end by 3 bases; junction bases not matched to a gene: 12. As DNA, the CDR3 is TGTGCCAGCAGCTCTGGTCGGGACAGGGAGGTATACACTGAAGCTTTCTTT. Protein sequence: CASSSGRDREVYTEAFF.

V usage is TRBV7-2 and J usage is TRBJ1-2; D is perhaps TRBD1 (6 bases). The CDR3 is 14 amino acids. Germline assignment: CDR1 SGHTA and CDR2 FQGNSA. Trimming removed 2 bases from V and 1 base from J, with 8 bases in between. The CDR3 coding sequence is TGTGCCAGCAGCTTACAGGGGATTAACTATGGCTACACCTTC. Amino acids: CASSLQGINYGYTF.

The rearrangement links TRBV7-9 to TRBJ2-1; D is undetermined. This CDR3 is built from 12 residues. CDR1 SEHNR and CDR2 FQNEAQ come from the germline V gene (reference sequence). The V gene lost 5 bases and the J gene lost 1 base, with 3 bases spanning the gap. The CDR3 reads CASSHSYNEQFF. The CDR3 DNA follows: TGTGCCAGCAGCCATTCCTACAATGAGCAGTTCTTC.